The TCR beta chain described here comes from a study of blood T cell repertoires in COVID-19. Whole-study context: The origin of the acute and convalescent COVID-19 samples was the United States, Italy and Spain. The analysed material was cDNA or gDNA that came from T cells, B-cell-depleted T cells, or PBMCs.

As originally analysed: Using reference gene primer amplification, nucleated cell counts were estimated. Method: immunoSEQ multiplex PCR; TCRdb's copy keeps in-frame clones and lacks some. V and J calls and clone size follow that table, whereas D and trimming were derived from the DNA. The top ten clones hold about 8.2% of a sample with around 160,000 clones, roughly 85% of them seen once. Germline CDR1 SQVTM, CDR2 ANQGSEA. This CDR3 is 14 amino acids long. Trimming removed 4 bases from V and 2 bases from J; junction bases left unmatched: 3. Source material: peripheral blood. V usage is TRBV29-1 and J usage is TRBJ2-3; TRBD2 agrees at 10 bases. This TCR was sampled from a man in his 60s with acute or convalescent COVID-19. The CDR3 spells CSVGTSGNTDTQYF. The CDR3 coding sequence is TGCAGCGTTGGGACTAGCGGTAACACAGATACGCAGTATTTT.